What follows are 19 T cell receptor beta chains derived from one specimen sequenced in a study of blood T cells in healthy people across ages. Through a sample-barcoded 5' primer and a J-beta primer mix, a second PCR was run for roughly 6 to 12 cycles. Using its own MiXCR run on the 5' RACE reads, TCRdb lists one record per CDR3 protein. Found here are fewer than 750,000 distinct CDR3 sequences, under 65% of them singletons; the top ten hold approximately 13%. Sequencing was done on a sample of blood. The receptor set was obtained from a woman of 80 years or more in good health.

This clonotype was recorded at least ten times. The gene calls are TRBV27 and TRBJ2-3, with 7 bases identical to TRBD1. This CDR3 region has 14 residues. Trimming removed 6 bases from V and 5 bases from J; junction bases left unmatched: 8. Germline-derived CDR1 and CDR2 are MNHEY and SMNVEV (reference sequence). Here the CDR3 reads CASRDGTVGDTQYF. The CDR3 nucleotides read TGTGCCAGCAGGGACGGGACAGTAGGAGATACGCAGTATTTT.

On this clonotype itself: A much bigger clone sits one base away, suggesting this may be a read error. This chain uses TRBV5-1 with TRBJ2-1; 7 bases match TRBD2. The CDR3 is 15 amino acids. CDR1 SGHRS and CDR2 YFSETQ come from the germline V gene. The trim removed 2 bases at V and 3 bases at J, leaving 5 bases unmatched. The CDR3 DNA sequence: TGCGCCAGCAGCTTAGCGGGAAATGACTACAATGAGCAGTTCTTC. This gives the protein CASSLAGNDYNEQFF.

The chain couples TRBV10-3 to TRBJ1-2, with no clear D. Germline assignment: CDR1 ENHRY and CDR2 SYGVKD. V lost 11 bases, J lost 3 bases, and 16 bases lay in between. CDR3 size: 13 residues. The CDR3 spells CASQEAFHYGYTF. The CDR3 coding sequence is TGTGCCTCCCAGGAGGCATTTCACTATGGCTACACCTTC.

The chain is built from TRBV7-3 and TRBJ2-1, with 9 bases matching TRBD1. Germline V gives CDR1 SGHTA, CDR2 FQGTGA. There are 16 residues in the CDR3. V shed 6 bases and J 0 bases; nucleotides not matched to a gene: 6. The CDR3, as DNA: TGTGCCAGCAGTTCCAGACAGGGGGTCTCCTACAATGAGCAGTTCTTC. Protein product: CASSSRQGVSYNEQFF.

This chain links TRBV27 with TRBJ1-2; 10 nucleotides line up with TRBD1. From germline, CDR1 is MNHEY and CDR2 SMNVEV (reference sequence). Trimming removed 3 bases from V and 6 bases from J; junction bases left unmatched: 4. The CDR3 loop spans 14 amino acids. CDR3 loop: CASSFRDRGHGYTF. For the CDR3, the DNA is TGTGCCAGCAGTTTTCGGGACAGGGGACATGGCTACACCTTC.

This clonotype appeared a few times. This chain connects TRBV16 to TRBJ1-6; TRBD1 is a possible D gene (5 bases). V was trimmed by 0 bases and J by 6 bases, leaving 9 bases between them. Germline lookup yields CDR1 KGHSY and CDR2 FQNENV. CDR3 length: 15 residues. This chain's CDR3 is CASSQSGRSNSPLHF. CDR3 coding DNA: TGTGCCAGCAGCCAATCGGGACGTTCTAATTCACCCCTCCACTTT.

About this clonotype: At one boundary the junction diverges from the germline segment, which might be a read error. The chain links TRBV6-6 to TRBJ2-1; D possibly matches TRBD1 or TRBD2 (7 bases each). Germline V gives CDR1 MNHNY, CDR2 SVGAGI (reference sequence). CDR3 length equals 12 residues. CDR3 in amino acids: CAGRGGSNEQFF. In nucleotides, the CDR3 is TGTGCCGGCAGGGGGGGGTCCAATGAGCAGTTCTTC.

This clonotype was detected a few times. The chain joins TRBV20-1 to TRBJ2-1; 7 bases line up with TRBD2. The germline gives CDR1 DFQATT, CDR2 SNEGSKA (reference sequence). The CDR3 contains 14 residues. With V trimmed by 7 bases and J by 1 base, 7 bases remained unmatched. CDR3 amino acids: CSVRAGLSYNEQFF. For the CDR3, the DNA is TGCAGTGTCAGAGCGGGACTTTCCTACAATGAGCAGTTCTTC.

The J gene is TRBJ2-5, the V gene TRBV12-3 or TRBV12-4, with 7 bases fitting TRBD1. The junction had 5 bases not matched to a gene; V was cut back by 6 bases and J by 4 bases. The CDR3 runs to 13 residues. Here the CDR3 reads CASRDNRGETQYF. CDR3 bases: TGTGCCAGCAGGGACAACAGGGGAGAGACCCAGTACTTC.

Concerning this clonotype itself: Since a much larger clone is just one base distant, this may be a read error. The V gene is TRBV3-1, the J gene TRBJ2-1, with 8 bases aligning to TRBD1. V lost 1 base, J lost 13 bases, and 18 bases stayed unmatched. The CDR3 spans 17 residues. CDR1 LGHDT and CDR2 YNNKEL come from the germline V gene (reference sequence). The CDR3 is CASSQAPGQGHQETQFF. CDR3 sequence (DNA): TGTGCCAGCAGCCAAGCCCCCGGACAGGGACACCAAGAGACCCAGTTCTTC.

This clonotype was detected ten times or more. This rearrangement joins TRBV20-1 to TRBJ1-2; D unresolved. The CDR3 runs to 14 residues. V was cut by 1 base and J by 2 bases, with 11 bases left in between. Germline loops: CDR1 DFQATT, CDR2 SNEGSKA (reference sequence). This CDR3 is CSARATDWNYGYTF. CDR3 in DNA: TGCAGTGCTAGAGCCACTGACTGGAACTATGGCTACACCTTC.

Concerning this clonotype itself: A much bigger clone sits one base away, suggesting this may be a read error. J is TRBJ1-2 and V is TRBV6-1, with a weak D call TRBD1 (5 bases). Germline-derived CDR1 and CDR2 are MNHNS and SASEGT. V lost 6 bases and J lost 7, with 15 bases in between. The CDR3 runs to 13 residues. The CDR3 protein is CASRRDGRTGYTF. The DNA of the CDR3 is TGTGCCAGCAGGAGGGACGGTAGAACTGGCTACACCTTC.

The chain links TRBV5-1 to TRBJ2-5; tentatively, D is TRBD1 (6 bases). The DNA end is a closer match to TRBJ2-7, so the J assignment may be wrong. CDR3 length equals 13 residues. Germline values: CDR1 SGHRS, CDR2 YFSETQ. The CDR3: CASSMGALDEQYF. CDR3 coding DNA: TGCGCCAGCAGCATGGGGGCTTTGGACGAGCAGTACTTC.

This clonotype was counted a single time. The junction departs from the called germline gene at one end, perhaps through a read error. The CDR3 nucleotides are TGTGCCAGCTCACTAAGCGGGGCCACCTACAATGGGCAGTTCTTC. Amino acids: CASSLSGATYNGQFF. The chain is built from TRBV18 and TRBJ2-1; 7 bases match TRBD2. Germline V gene lookup returns CDR1 KGHSH and CDR2 LQKENI. The CDR3 extends over 15 amino acids.

Written as DNA, the CDR3 is TGTGCCAGCAGTAGGTATGAGCAGTTCTTC. Amino acids: CASSRYEQFF. The chain uses TRBV28 and TRBJ2-1; D gene uncertain. Trimming shortened V by 5 bases and J by 8 bases, and 4 bases separated the two germline ends. The CDR3 covers 10 residues. CDR1 and CDR2 from the germline V gene are MDHEN and SYDVKM.

The chain joins TRBV25-1 to TRBJ2-1; D may be TRBD2 (6 bases). V was clipped by 4 bases and J by 4 bases, with 17 bases between them. Germline assignment: CDR1 MGHDK and CDR2 SYGVNS. The CDR3 is 16 residues long. The CDR3 loop is CASSGSGTQTYNEQFF. The CDR3 DNA follows: TGTGCCAGCAGTGGGTCCGGGACTCAAACATACAATGAGCAGTTCTTC.

This clonotype was detected ten times or more. This rearrangement joins TRBV29-1 to TRBJ2-2, with 7 bases fitting TRBD1. Germline lookup yields CDR1 SQVTM and CDR2 ANQGSEA. Germline trimming cut 7 bases from V and 8 bases from J; bases unmatched to any gene: 7. The CDR3 spans 12 residues. CDR3 bases: TGCAGCGGTTGGACAGGCGGGGGGGAGCTGTTTTTT. This encodes CSGWTGGGELFF.

The gene calls are TRBV18 and TRBJ2-3, with 7 bases fitting TRBD1. The CDR3 loop spans 16 amino acids. The J segment lost 4 bases and the V segment lost 3 bases, leaving 10 bases of the junction unmatched. Germline values: CDR1 KGHSH, CDR2 LQKENI. The CDR3 spells CASSPMDRISADTQYF. The CDR3 coding sequence is TGTGCCAGCTCACCGATGGACAGGATATCGGCAGATACGCAGTATTTT.

The chain recombines TRBV27 with TRBJ2-1; possible D gene TRBD1, 6 bases. V lost 5 bases and J 0 bases, leaving 14 bases between the germline ends. The CDR3 runs to 16 residues. Germline CDR1 is MNHEY and CDR2 is SMNVEV (reference sequence). This chain's CDR3 is CASSLARGLSYNEQFF. DNA of the CDR3: TGTGCCAGCAGTCTCGCCAGGGGCCTCTCCTACAATGAGCAGTTCTTC.